One sample yielded the 5 T cell receptor beta chains listed below, sequenced in a study of shared clonotypes between healthy human individuals. Assay: immunoSEQ multiplex PCR; the TCRdb copy retains only in-frame clones and omits some. The sample consists of about 1 million clones, about 77% of them appearing once. Material: memory CD4+ T cells sorted from blood. The subset here: CD45RA-negative fraction. These receptors were collected from a man aged 18 to 29 in good health.

The CDR3 is CASSESGGYTF. CDR3 nucleotide sequence: TGTGCCAGCAGTGAAAGCGGCGGCTACACCTTC. The genes are TRBV25-1 and TRBJ1-2, with no clear D. Trimming stripped 2 bases from V and 8 bases from J, with 6 bases between. Germline CDR1 and CDR2: MGHDK and SYGVNS. This CDR3 spans 11 amino acids.

The J gene is TRBJ2-7, the V gene TRBV7-2, with 8 bases lining up with TRBD2. Trimming at V came to 5 bases and at J to 2 bases, leaving 8 bases not matched to a gene. The CDR3 is 15 residues long. Germline CDR1 and CDR2: SGHTA and FQGNSA. The CDR3 loop is CASSPHTSGAYEQYF. The CDR3 DNA sequence: TGTGCCAGCAGCCCCCACACTAGCGGAGCCTACGAGCAGTACTTC.

The chain links TRBV7-2 to TRBJ1-3, with D uncertain. The length of the CDR3 is 11 residues. Germline V gives CDR1 SGHTA, CDR2 FQGNSA. The ends were cut back, 5 bases at V and 7 bases at J, with 6 bases in the middle. The CDR3 spells CASSLTNTIYF. The CDR3 DNA follows: TGTGCCAGCAGCCTCACCAACACCATATATTTT. Variable domain in full (rest from reference TRBV7-2 and TRBJ1-3): GAGVSQSPSNKVTEKGKDVELRCDPISGHTALYWYRQSLGQGLEFLIYFQGNSAPDKSGLPSDRFSAERTGGSVSTLTIQRTQQEDSAVYLCASSLTNTIYFGEGSWLTVV.

This clone was counted between two and nine times. V gene TRBV18 combines with J gene TRBJ1-5, with no clear D. Germline CDR1 KGHSH, CDR2 LQKENI. V dropped 0 bases and J dropped 0 bases, with 6 bases sitting between them. This CDR3 has 15 residues. CDR3 DNA sequence: TGTGCCAGCTCACCACCGGGGAATAGCAATCAGCCCCAGCATTTT. Protein product: CASSPPGNSNQPQHF.

This clone turned up a few times. The chain's CDR3 is CASSVEGRRFPLKGYTF. The CDR3 DNA sequence: TGTGCCAGCAGCGTAGAGGGCAGGCGGTTCCCTCTAAAGGGCTACACCTTC. The chain carries TRBV9 and TRBJ1-2; unclear D gene. This CDR3 has 17 residues. Germline V gene data show CDR1 as SGDLS and CDR2 as YYNGEE. The ends were cut back, 0 bases at V and 8 bases at J, with 23 bases in the middle. Full variable domain (outside the CDR3, taken from reference TRBV9 and TRBJ1-2): DSGVTQTPKHLITATGQRVTLRCSPRSGDLSVYWYQQSLDQGLQFLIQYYNGEERAKGNILERFSAQQFPDLHSELNLSSLELGDSALYFCASSVEGRRFPLKGYTFGSGTRLTVV.